A single sample gave rise to the 14 T cell receptor beta chains below, sequenced in a study of T cell clonality in common variable immunodeficiency. TCRdb keeps only in-frame clones here, not all; method: immunoSEQ multiplex PCR. The sample holds more than 45,000 clones, and no clone turns up only once. The sequencing sample was made of peripheral blood mononuclear cells. These receptors were obtained from a person aged 18 to 70 in good health.

This clone was counted many times. Read data end 3 residues before the CDR3 end; the end is taken from the germline J gene. This chain uses TRBV6-2 or TRBV6-3 with TRBJ2-5; D is possibly TRBD2 (5 bases). V was trimmed by 6 bases and J by 5 bases, leaving 19 bases between them. Germline loops: CDR1 MNHEY, CDR2 SVGEGT. This CDR3 has 15 residues. The sequenced part of the CDR3 DNA is TGTGCCAGCAGCAGCACTAGGCTAATTTTGGAGACC. Translated: CASSSTRLILET. The full CDR3 protein reads CASSSTRLILETQYF.

Comment on this clone: The CDR3 end lies 3 residues beyond the end of the read and is filled in from the germline J gene. This chain links TRBV19 with TRBJ2-1; TRBD2 matches at 9 bases. Germline CDR1 reads LNHDA; CDR2 reads SQIVND (reference sequence). The CDR3 contains 14 residues. With V trimmed by 6 bases and J by 5 bases, 5 bases remained unmatched. The CDR3 sequence: CASRAGGDHNEQFF. The CDR3 bases that were read are TGTGCCAGTAGGGCGGGGGGGGATCACAATGAG.

This clone came up many times. The read halts 3 residues ahead of the CDR3 end, with the missing end drawn from the germline J gene. The V and J genes are TRBV18 and TRBJ1-1, with D unclear. The CDR3 consists of 14 residues. The germline V gene has CDR1 KGHSH and CDR2 LQKENI. V was pared by 2 bases and J by 2 bases, with 9 bases between. The DNA read from the CDR3 is TGTGCCAGCTCACCAAGGAGCGGTAACACTGAA. Translation: CASSPRSGNTE. The complete CDR3 protein is CASSPRSGNTEAFF.

This clone has ten or more counts. Read coverage stops 3 residues before the CDR3 terminus; the germline J gene supplies the remainder. V usage is TRBV12-3 or TRBV12-4 and J usage is TRBJ2-2; the match to TRBD1 covers 8 bases. V was pared by 3 bases and J by 5 bases, with 2 bases of the junction left unmatched. The length of the CDR3 is 14 residues. The sequenced part of the CDR3 DNA is TGTGCCAGCAGTTTCCGGACAGGGACCGGGGAG. It yields the protein CASSFRTGTGE. The complete CDR3 protein is CASSFRTGTGELFF.

There are many counts of this clone. The missing CDR3 end, 3 residues past where the read stops, is filled in from the germline J gene. The chain is built from TRBV5-1 and TRBJ2-2, with D maybe TRBD2 (5 bases). The CDR3 is 17 amino acids. Germline lookup yields CDR1 SGHRS and CDR2 YFSETQ. V was cut by 1 base and J by 0 bases, with 13 bases left in between. Incomplete CDR3 DNA: TGCGCCAGCAGCTTGCACAGAGGGTCCACGAACACCGGGGAG. Protein product: CASSLHRGSTNTGE. From start to end, the CDR3 is CASSLHRGSTNTGELFF.

This clone was counted many times. Coverage ceases 3 residues before the CDR3 finishes, and the germline J gene fills in the end. The chain joins TRBV2 to TRBJ1-3, with a possible D match to TRBD1 (6 bases). This CDR3 is built from 14 residues. V was shortened by 7 bases and J by 2 bases, with 12 bases between the two germline ends. Germline assignment: CDR1 SNHLY and CDR2 FYNNEI. The CDR3 region is CASMGTGTGNTIYF. The covered CDR3 bases are TGTGCCAGCATGGGAACAGGGACTGGAAACACC.

The table lists this clone with many counts. The read gets to within 3 residues of the CDR3 end, and the germline J gene fills in the rest. The V call is TRBV5-1, the J call TRBJ1-6, with TRBD1 identical over 9 bases. Germline lookup yields CDR1 SGHRS and CDR2 YFSETQ. Trimming cost V 4 bases and J 6 bases; bases outside gene matches: 20. The CDR3 consists of 20 residues. CDR3 bases read: TGCGCCAGCAGCCCCACTTCCTTTGGACAGGGGAAAGTTTTTAATTCACCC. Protein sequence: CASSPTSFGQGKVFNSP. In full, the CDR3 reads CASSPTSFGQGKVFNSPLHF.

This clone was seen repeatedly, ten times or more. The sequence runs out 3 residues before the end of the CDR3; the remainder is reconstructed from the germline J gene. The J gene is TRBJ1-1, the V gene TRBV2; 8 nucleotides align to TRBD1. Germline V gene lookup returns CDR1 SNHLY and CDR2 FYNNEI. This CDR3 has 13 residues. The V and J ends lost 10 bases and 1 base, in that order; junction bases with no gene match: 5. CDR3 bases read: TGTGCCACCGGACAGGGCCAGAACACTGAA. As protein: CATGQGQNTE. The CDR3, in full, reads CATGQGQNTEAFF.

About this clone itself: The read ends 3 residues before the CDR3 terminus; that terminus is restored from the germline J gene. The chain has TRBV6-2 or TRBV6-3 and TRBJ1-1; D gene unclear. CDR1 is MNHEY and CDR2 is SVGEGT in the germline V gene. This CDR3 spans 12 amino acids. With 8 bases removed from V and 5 bases from J, the gap between germline ends came to 12 bases. CDR3 protein: CASGAGGTEAFF. The CDR3 bases that were read are TGTGCCAGCGGAGCGGGTGGTACTGAA.

This clone was observed at least ten times. From the germline J gene comes the end of the CDR3, since the read stops 3 residues before it. The chain has TRBV2 and TRBJ1-4; a weak D match, TRBD1 (6 bases). Trimming cost V 6 bases and J 7 bases, with 21 bases left between them. The CDR3 has 16 amino acids. Germline V gives CDR1 SNHLY, CDR2 FYNNEI. The chain's CDR3 is CASRDLQGRRGEKLFF. CDR3 bases read: TGTGCCAGCAGGGACTTACAGGGAAGACGAGGTGAAAAA.

The sample holds many counts of this clone. The read terminates 3 residues before the CDR3 end, so the remaining end is supplied by the germline J gene. This chain uses TRBV7-7 with TRBJ2-5; a weak D match, TRBD1 (5 bases). The CDR3 extends over 16 amino acids. Germline loops: CDR1 SSHAT, CDR2 FNYEAQ (reference sequence). V was cut by 4 bases and J by 0 bases, with 15 bases left in between. CDR3 loop: CASSSGRTINQETQYF. The CDR3 DNA, read in part, is TGTGCCAGCAGCTCCGGAAGGACAATAAACCAAGAGACC. The full variable domain, with the rest looked up from reference TRBV7-7 and TRBJ2-5, is GAGVSQSPRYKVTKRGQDVTLRCDPISSHATLYWYQQALGQGPEFLTYFNYEAQPDKSGLPSDRFSAERPEGSISTLTIQRTEQRDSAMYRCASSSGRTINQETQYFGPGTRLLVL.

At least ten counts were recorded for this clone. The read ends 3 residues shy of where the CDR3 ends; the end is completed using the germline J gene. This chain joins TRBV30 and TRBJ1-6, with 8 bases that match TRBD1. This CDR3 has 14 amino acids. Trimming took 3 bases from V and 9 from J; bases not matched to a gene: 7. The V gene's germline CDR1 is GTSNPN and CDR2 SVGIG (reference sequence). CDR3 DNA, as far as it was read: TGTGCCTGGAGGTTGAACAGGGGGTTTTCACCC. It is translated as CAWRLNRGFSP. The CDR3 in its entirety is CAWRLNRGFSPLHF. Drawing the rest from reference TRBV30 and TRBJ1-6, the complete variable domain is SQTIHQWPATLVQPVGSPLSLECTVEGTSNPNLYWYRQAAGRGLQLLFYSVGIGQISSEVPQNLSASRPQDRQFILSSKKLLLSDSGFYLCAWRLNRGFSPLHFGNGTRLTVT.

This clone was counted at least ten times. The observed sequence ends 3 residues before the CDR3 terminus, with the missing tail filled in from the germline J gene. V and J are TRBV5-6 and TRBJ1-2; 8 bases fit TRBD1. V shed 1 base, J shed 6 bases, and the junction held 5 bases outside the gene matches. The CDR3 spans 14 residues. Germline values: CDR1 SGHDT, CDR2 YYEEEE. CDR3 amino acids: CASSLRQGLDGYTF. The CDR3 bases that were read are TGTGCCAGCAGCTTGCGACAGGGGTTGGATGGC.

This clone came up many times. The observed sequence ends 3 residues before the CDR3 terminus, with the missing tail filled in from the germline J gene. V usage is TRBV19 and J usage is TRBJ2-7; the match to TRBD1 covers 10 bases. CDR1 and CDR2 (germline): LNHDA, SQIVND (reference sequence). The CDR3 contains 14 residues. The V gene end was trimmed by 6 bases and the J gene end by 5 bases; junction bases not matched to a gene: 7. CDR3 region: CASRLGTGANEQYF. The CDR3 DNA, read in part, is TGTGCCAGTAGACTTGGGACAGGGGCGAACGAG.